Presented here are 21 T cell receptor beta chains from one specimen sequenced in a study of radiation and T cells in renal cell carcinoma. Time point meaning: baseline pretreatment blood. Treatment defined: 15 Gy SBRT to primary tumor, nephrectomy 4 weeks later. Sequenced by immunoSEQ multiplex PCR; TCRdb stores in-frame clones only, minus some. The sample lists about 140,000 clones; 75% to 90% were seen once. The sequencing used blood, collected from a patient whose treatment included radiotherapy and nephrectomy. The origin of the receptors is a woman aged 45-65 years with renal cell carcinoma.

This chain connects TRBV9 to TRBJ2-5; TRBD1 is a possible D gene (5 bases). Germline values: CDR1 SGDLS, CDR2 YYNGEE. The CDR3 length is 14 residues. Trimming stripped 4 bases from V and 5 bases from J, with 15 bases between. The CDR3 region is CASSTTDFGETQYF. The CDR3 region has the DNA TGTGCCAGCAGCACGACAGACTTTGGGGAGACCCAGTACTTC.

The chain employs TRBV30 and TRBJ2-5; D could derive from TRBD1 or TRBD2 (5 bases each). The length of the CDR3 is 15 residues. The V and J ends lost 0 bases and 1 base respectively, with 12 bases between them. CDR1 and CDR2 from the germline V gene are GTSNPN and SVGIG (reference sequence). CDR3 protein: CAWSVTGLPQETQYF. CDR3 DNA sequence: TGTGCCTGGAGTGTGACGGGGCTCCCCCAAGAGACCCAGTACTTC.

This clone was detected only a few times. This chain links TRBV19 with TRBJ1-1; TRBD1 might be the D (5 bases). Germline V CDR1 and CDR2: LNHDA, SQIVND (reference sequence). V dropped 8 bases and J dropped 0 bases, with 7 bases sitting between them. There are 12 residues in the CDR3. The CDR3 DNA follows: TGTGCCAGTGACAGTCTGAACACTGAAGCTTTCTTT. This sequence encodes CASDSLNTEAFF.

This chain uses TRBV5-1 with TRBJ2-1; perhaps TRBD1 as D (5 bases). Trimming stripped 1 base from V and 3 bases from J, with 8 bases between. The CDR3 sequence is 14 residues long. Germline CDR1 SGHRS, CDR2 YFSETQ. The DNA of the CDR3 is TGCGCCAGCAGCTTGAATCAGGGCTACAATGAGCAGTTCTTC. Residues: CASSLNQGYNEQFF.

This clone was detected only a few times. This chain links TRBV6-1 with TRBJ1-4; a weak D match, TRBD1 (6 bases). V was cut by 1 base and J by 8 bases, with 11 bases left in between. The germline V gene encodes CDR1 MNHNS and CDR2 SASEGT. The CDR3 length is 14 residues. For the CDR3, the DNA is TGTGCCAGCAGTGAAGTGACCAGGGGCGAAAAACTGTTTTTT. Encoded protein: CASSEVTRGEKLFF.

This chain links TRBV19 with TRBJ2-7; D is perhaps TRBD2 (6 bases). This CDR3 has 11 residues. V was shortened by 4 bases and J by 13 bases, with 14 bases between the two germline ends. Germline V gene sequence: CDR1 LNHDA, CDR2 SQIVND (reference sequence). CDR3 amino acids: CASSSPGTLYF. The CDR3 bases are TGTGCCAGTAGTAGCCCCGGGACTCTCTACTTC.

The CDR3 DNA sequence: TGTGCCAGCAGCTTGCTGGATCGGGACGCAACTGAAGCTTTCTTT. It codes for CASSLLDRDATEAFF. V usage is TRBV5-6 and J usage is TRBJ1-1; tentatively, D is TRBD1 (5 bases). The germline V and J ends were trimmed by 1 base and 5 bases, with 15 bases remaining between them. CDR3 length equals 15 residues. From germline, CDR1 is SGHDT and CDR2 YYEEEE.

CDR3 nucleotide sequence: TGTGCCAGCAGCCTTAGCGGGGGTGCCACAGATACGCAGTATTTT. Translated, it gives CASSLSGGATDTQYF. The chain is built from TRBV11-2 and TRBJ2-3; 9 nucleotides align to TRBD2. This CDR3 contains 15 residues. Per the germline V gene, CDR1 is SGHAT and CDR2 is FQNNGV. V lost 5 bases, J lost 2 bases, and 5 bases stayed unmatched.

V and J are TRBV5-1 and TRBJ2-5; no clear D. Looked up from germline, CDR1 is SGHRS and CDR2 is YFSETQ. The V end lost 3 bases, the J end lost 5 bases, and 11 bases lay between the germline ends. The CDR3 is 13 amino acids. The CDR3 loop reads CASSSSIWETQYF. CDR3 nucleotides: TGCGCCAGCAGCTCCTCTATCTGGGAGACCCAGTACTTC.

This chain joins TRBV5-4 and TRBJ2-2; maybe TRBD2 (5 bases). V dropped 3 bases and J dropped 2 bases, with 8 bases sitting between them. Looked up from germline, CDR1 is SGHNT and CDR2 is YYREEE (reference sequence). This CDR3 contains 14 residues. The CDR3 DNA sequence: TGTGCCAGCAGCTGGACTCGAAACACCGGGGAGCTGTTTTTT. Translated, it gives CASSWTRNTGELFF.

The V gene is TRBV27, the J gene TRBJ2-1; 7 bases line up with TRBD2. V lost 8 bases and J lost 7; bases outside the gene matches: 17. The CDR3 consists of 16 residues. CDR1 and CDR2 (germline): MNHEY, SMNVEV (reference sequence). CDR3 sequence: CASLPLVAGAGNEQFF. The CDR3 coding sequence is TGTGCCAGCCTACCCCTCGTGGCGGGAGCAGGAAATGAGCAGTTCTTC.

The gene calls are TRBV9 and TRBJ1-3, with unresolved D. V was shortened by 4 bases and J by 3 bases, with 11 bases between the two germline ends. Germline V CDR1 and CDR2: SGDLS, YYNGEE. The CDR3 length is 14 residues. The CDR3 spells CASSPLFNGNTIYF. The CDR3 DNA reads TGTGCCAGCAGCCCTCTTTTCAATGGAAACACCATATATTTT.

The chain uses TRBV28 and TRBJ1-1; TRBD1 might be the D (6 bases). Germline assignment: CDR1 MDHEN and CDR2 SYDVKM. The CDR3 is made up of 13 amino acids. The V gene lost 11 bases and the J gene lost 3 bases, with 16 bases spanning the gap. CDR3 DNA sequence: TGTGCCCTAGGAGGGGGAGGAGACACTGAAGCTTTCTTT. It is translated as CALGGGGDTEAFF.

This clone came up a few times. This chain joins TRBV15 and TRBJ2-3, with unresolved D. Per the germline V gene, CDR1 is LNHNV and CDR2 is YYDKDF (reference sequence). Trimming cost V 0 bases and J 3 bases, with 7 bases left between them. This CDR3 has 14 residues. The CDR3 protein is CATSRDIGTDTQYF. The CDR3 DNA reads as TGTGCCACCAGCAGAGATATCGGGACAGATACGCAGTATTTT.

This clone was seen just once. The chain is built from TRBV2 and TRBJ2-4, with unresolved D. In germline, CDR1 is SNHLY, CDR2 FYNNEI. Deletions cut 1 base from V and 0 bases from J, with 7 bases between. The CDR3 has 15 residues. The CDR3 here is CASSEVGIAKNIQYF. As DNA, the CDR3 is TGTGCCAGCAGTGAAGTGGGAATAGCCAAAAACATTCAGTACTTC.

This chain links TRBV4-1 with TRBJ2-3; the D is unclear. Germline V gene sequence: CDR1 MGHRA, CDR2 YSYEKL. This CDR3 region has 15 residues. V lost 1 base and J lost 3, with 11 bases in between. CDR3 amino acids: CASSQVIVWTDTQYF. The CDR3 DNA is TGCGCCAGCAGCCAAGTAATAGTATGGACAGATACGCAGTATTTT.

The chain has TRBV7-8 and TRBJ1-2, with 7 nucleotides matching TRBD1. Germline V gene sequence: CDR1 SGHVS, CDR2 FQNEAQ. J gave up 2 bases and V 5 bases, and 2 bases lay outside the gene matches. This CDR3 has 13 residues. The CDR3 protein is CASSADRNYGYTF. The CDR3 DNA is TGTGCCAGCAGCGCGGACAGGAACTATGGCTACACCTTC.

The rearrangement links TRBV6-6 to TRBJ1-2; the D is unclear. Germline loops: CDR1 MNHNY, CDR2 SVGAGI (reference sequence). V was shortened by 0 bases and J by 8 bases, with 16 bases between the two germline ends. There are 15 residues in the CDR3. The CDR3 reads CASSYSVVQAPGYTF. The DNA for the CDR3 is TGTGCCAGCAGTTACTCGGTCGTTCAGGCTCCGGGCTACACCTTC.

The chain links TRBV7-2 to TRBJ2-7; 7 bases are a match to TRBD1. Unmatched junction bases numbered 10, after V lost 5 bases and J lost 0 bases. The CDR3 runs 16 residues. Germline CDR1 is SGHTA and CDR2 is FQGNSA. The CDR3 coding sequence is TGTGCCAGCAGCCGAACCCGACAGGGAAGCTCCTACGAGCAGTACTTC. Translated, it gives CASSRTRQGSSYEQYF. Together with reference TRBV7-2 and TRBJ2-7, the CDR3 gives the full variable domain: GAGVSQSPSNKVTEKGKDVELRCDPISGHTALYWYRQSLGQGLEFLIYFQGNSAPDKSGLPSDRFSAERTGGSVSTLTIQRTQQEDSAVYLCASSRTRQGSSYEQYFGPGTRLTVT.

This chain links TRBV5-1 with TRBJ2-3; D is unresolved. The CDR3 runs to 12 residues. CDR1 and CDR2 (germline): SGHRS, YFSETQ. V lost 4 bases to trimming and J lost 8 bases, with 11 bases between them. In DNA form, the CDR3 reads TGCGCCAGCAGCATCTCCAGAGGTACGCAGTATTTT. Protein product: CASSISRGTQYF.

The V call is TRBV30, the J call TRBJ2-2; no reliable D call. This CDR3 is 13 amino acids long. V gave up 0 bases and J gave up 4 bases, with 6 bases separating them. Germline lookup yields CDR1 GTSNPN and CDR2 SVGIG (reference sequence). The CDR3 loop is CAWSVSFTGELFF. In nucleotides, the CDR3 is TGTGCCTGGAGTGTCAGTTTCACCGGGGAGCTGTTTTTT. The complete variable domain, with remaining parts taken from reference TRBV30 and TRBJ2-2, reads SQTIHQWPATLVQPVGSPLSLECTVEGTSNPNLYWYRQAAGRGLQLLFYSVGIGQISSEVPQNLSASRPQDRQFILSSKKLLLSDSGFYLCAWSVSFTGELFFGEGSRLTVL.